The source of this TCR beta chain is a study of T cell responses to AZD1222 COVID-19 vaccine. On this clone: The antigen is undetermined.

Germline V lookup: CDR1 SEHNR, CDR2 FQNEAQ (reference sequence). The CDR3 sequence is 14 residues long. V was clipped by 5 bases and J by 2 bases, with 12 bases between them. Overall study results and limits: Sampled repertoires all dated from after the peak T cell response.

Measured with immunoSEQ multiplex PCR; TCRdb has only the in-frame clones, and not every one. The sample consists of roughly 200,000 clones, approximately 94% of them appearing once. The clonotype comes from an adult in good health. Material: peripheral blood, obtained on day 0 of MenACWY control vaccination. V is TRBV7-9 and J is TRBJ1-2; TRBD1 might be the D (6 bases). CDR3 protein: CASSLDRFNYGYTF. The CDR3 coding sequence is TGTGCCAGCAGCCTAGACAGGTTCAACTATGGCTACACCTTC.